This T cell receptor beta chain originates from a study of cytomegalovirus exposure and HLA in healthy donors. Findings and caveats of the study: It has been reported that TCR beta sequences accurately predicted the HLA-A and HLA-B alleles of most subjects. TCR association rates varied by HLA locus in a later analysis, with DRB1 highest and HLA-C lowest. When presence/absence was analysed, sequencing depth was taken to be roughly uniform across donors. Earlier analysis looked at TCR beta V segments, and most were productive about 90% or about 30% of the time.

PCR employed 60 Vbeta and 13 Jbeta primers. Libraries were prepared by immunoSEQ multiplex PCR; TCRdb keeps only in-frame clonotypes and omits some of them. The sample lists approximately 92,000 clones, 69% occurring once. Note on this clone: As yet, its antigen is unknown.

In germline, CDR1 is SGHRS, CDR2 YFSETQ. This CDR3 is 15 amino acids long. V lost 0 bases to trimming and J lost 6 bases, with 13 bases between them. Material for sequencing was PBMCs. This clonotype was sampled from a man aged 45-65 years in good health and CMV-seronegative. The V call is TRBV5-1, the J call TRBJ1-3; D remains ambiguous. CDR3 in DNA: TGCGCCAGCAGCTTGGGCTTGGTGGAGTTAAACACCATATATTTT. It specifies CASSLGLVELNTIYF.